Following are 27 T cell receptor beta chains from one sample sequenced in a study of blood T cell repertoires in COVID-19. Produced via immunoSEQ multiplex PCR; TCRdb's table is partial and in-frame only. The sample holds around 91,000 clones, 85% seen once. The sequenced sample was peripheral blood. The receptors shown here come from a man older than 75 with acute or convalescent COVID-19.

The chain combines TRBV28 with TRBJ2-3; TRBD1 matches at 10 bases. The V gene end was trimmed by 2 bases and the J gene end by 1 base; junction bases not matched to a gene: 3. The CDR3 extends over 16 amino acids. Germline lookup yields CDR1 MDHEN and CDR2 SYDVKM. The CDR3 DNA is TGTGCCAGCAGTTTACACGGGACAGGGGGCACAGATACGCAGTATTTT. Translated, it gives CASSLHGTGGTDTQYF.

This clone occurred once. V gene TRBV18 combines with J gene TRBJ2-7; weak D call: TRBD1 (5 bases). In germline, CDR1 is KGHSH, CDR2 LQKENI. V lost 6 bases to trimming and J lost 0 bases, with 12 bases between them. This CDR3 region has 14 residues. The CDR3 sequence: CASSPSRGSYEQYF. The DNA of the CDR3 is TGTGCCAGCTCCCCCAGTAGGGGCTCCTACGAGCAGTACTTC. Looking up the rest from reference TRBV18 and TRBJ2-7 gives the full variable domain: NAGVMQNPRHLVRRRGQEARLRCSPMKGHSHVYWYRQLPEEGLKFMVYLQKENIIDESGMPKERFSAEFPKEGPSILRIQQVVRGDSAAYFCASSPSRGSYEQYFGPGTRLTVT.

V gene TRBV28 combines with J gene TRBJ2-7; 14 positions match TRBD2. V was clipped by 8 bases and J by 5 bases; unmatched bases: 5. Looked up from germline, CDR1 is MDHEN and CDR2 is SYDVKM. This CDR3 has 14 residues. The CDR3 sequence is CASLQGLAGDEQYF. CDR3 nucleotide sequence: TGTGCCAGCCTTCAGGGACTAGCGGGAGACGAGCAGTACTTC.

The V call is TRBV6-5, the J call TRBJ2-5; 9 bases map to TRBD1. The CDR3 consists of 13 residues. The junction had 5 bases not matched to a gene; V was cut back by 7 bases and J by 5 bases. CDR1 is MNHEY, CDR2 SVGAGI, per germline. The CDR3: CASTQGAYETQYF. The CDR3 DNA follows: TGTGCCAGCACACAGGGGGCTTATGAGACCCAGTACTTC.

This chain uses TRBV2 with TRBJ2-7; the D gene is possibly TRBD2 (5 bases). Deletions cut 7 bases from V and 2 bases from J, with 12 bases between. The length of the CDR3 is 13 residues. CDR1 and CDR2 (germline): SNHLY, FYNNEI. CDR3 region: CASKIGRTYEQYF. Here the CDR3 DNA reads TGTGCCAGCAAGATAGGGAGAACCTACGAGCAGTACTTC. Full variable domain (rest looked up from reference TRBV2 and TRBJ2-7): EPEVTQTPSHQVTQMGQEVILRCVPISNHLYFYWYRQILGQKVEFLVSFYNNEISEKSEIFDDQFSVERPDGSNFTLKIRSTKLEDSAMYFCASKIGRTYEQYFGPGTRLTVT.

This clone was seen a few times. V is TRBV18 and J is TRBJ2-7; 7 positions match TRBD1. Germline V gene sequence: CDR1 KGHSH, CDR2 LQKENI. Unmatched junction bases numbered 4, after V lost 4 bases and J lost 4 bases. This CDR3 contains 13 residues. CDR3 amino acids: CASSQATGYEQYF. The CDR3 DNA reads as TGTGCCAGCTCACAAGCGACAGGGTACGAGCAGTACTTC.

The chain employs TRBV28 and TRBJ2-2; 7 positions agree with TRBD2. Germline trimming cut 2 bases from V and 2 bases from J; bases unmatched to any gene: 2. CDR3 length: 15 amino acids. The V gene's germline CDR1 is MDHEN and CDR2 SYDVKM. CDR3 in DNA: TGTGCCAGCAGTTTACTAGCGGCTAACACCGGGGAGCTGTTTTTT. Translating gives CASSLLAANTGELFF.

This chain links TRBV29-1 with TRBJ2-7; TRBD2 agrees at 11 bases. The V segment lost 6 bases and the J segment 3 bases; nucleotides outside the gene matches: 10. The CDR3 extends over 15 amino acids. The germline gives CDR1 SQVTM, CDR2 ANQGSEA. In DNA, the CDR3 is TGCAGCGTCGCCGGGGGGACTAGCGGAATCTACGAGCAGTACTTC. Protein: CSVAGGTSGIYEQYF.

The chain recombines TRBV3-1 (or the pseudogene TRBV3-2) with TRBJ2-2; 9 bases are a match to TRBD1. The CDR3 extends over 15 amino acids. V was pared by 5 bases and J by 6 bases, with 7 bases of the junction left unmatched. Germline V gene data show CDR1 as LGHDT and CDR2 as YNNKEL (reference sequence). The CDR3, as DNA: TGTGCCAGCAGCACTCGACAGGGGGGTTCCGGGGAGCTGTTTTTT. This codes for CASSTRQGGSGELFF.

The rearrangement uses TRBV3-1 (or the pseudogene TRBV3-2) and TRBJ2-4; 7 bases are shared with TRBD2. CDR1 is LGHDT, CDR2 YNNKEL, per germline (reference sequence). The CDR3 contains 15 residues. V shed 0 bases and J 4 bases; nucleotides not matched to a gene: 3. Here the CDR3 DNA reads TGTGCCAGCAGCCAAGAACGGGGGGTTAAAAACATTCAGTACTTC. It yields the protein CASSQERGVKNIQYF.

The chain uses TRBV14 and TRBJ2-3, with TRBD2 matching over 9 bases. J gave up 7 bases and V 9 bases, and 11 bases lay outside the gene matches. Germline CDR1 reads SGHDN; CDR2 reads FVKESK. The CDR3 has 14 amino acids. Here the CDR3 DNA reads TGTGCCAGTAGCGGGAGTGCCGCGGGATATACGCAGTATTTT. Its protein is CASSGSAAGYTQYF.

The V and J genes are TRBV3-1 (or the pseudogene TRBV3-2) and TRBJ2-3; TRBD2 matches 8 bases. Germline CDR1 reads LGHDT; CDR2 reads YNNKEL (reference sequence). The CDR3 extends over 17 amino acids. Trimming removed 3 bases from V and 1 base from J; junction bases left unmatched: 9. CDR3: CASSHKAGGSCTDTQYF. The CDR3 region has the DNA TGTGCCAGCAGCCATAAGGCGGGAGGCTCATGCACAGATACGCAGTATTTT.

J is TRBJ1-2 and V is TRBV19, with 7 bases identical to TRBD1. CDR1 is LNHDA, CDR2 SQIVND, per germline (reference sequence). The CDR3 loop spans 13 amino acids. J lost 4 bases, V lost 5 bases, and 4 bases had no gene match. As DNA, the CDR3 is TGTGCCAGTAGTCCCCGACAGGGCTATGGCTACACCTTC. Translating it yields CASSPRQGYGYTF.

This rearrangement joins TRBV5-6 to TRBJ2-7; D is ambiguous. Trimming left V 4 bases short and J 4 bases short, with 9 bases between. This CDR3 has 12 amino acids. In germline, CDR1 is SGHDT, CDR2 YYEEEE. The CDR3 DNA sequence: TGTGCCAGCAGCACGAGTGTTTACGAGCAGTACTTC. Its protein is CASSTSVYEQYF.

This clone was seen just once. V and J are TRBV20-1 and TRBJ1-4; perhaps TRBD1 as D (6 bases). This CDR3 region has 19 residues. Trimming stripped 3 bases from V and 8 bases from J, with 31 bases between. Germline V gene lookup returns CDR1 DFQATT and CDR2 SNEGSKA (reference sequence). CDR3 sequence reads: CSASYVKARSGIQGEKLFF. As DNA, the CDR3 is TGCAGTGCTAGTTATGTTAAGGCGCGGTCGGGTATACAGGGAGAAAAACTGTTTTTT.

The CDR3 coding sequence is TGTGCCAGCAGCTTAAGACAGGGGCACCGGCCGCCTGAAGCTTTCTTT. Protein product: CASSLRQGHRPPEAFF. This chain joins TRBV7-9 and TRBJ1-1, with 8 bases lining up with TRBD1. Looked up from germline, CDR1 is SEHNR and CDR2 is FQNEAQ (reference sequence). This CDR3 region has 16 residues. Germline trimming cut 2 bases from V and 6 bases from J; bases unmatched to any gene: 11.

V is TRBV6-5 and J is TRBJ2-2, with TRBD1 matching 8 bases. The CDR3 is 14 residues long. Germline V gene lookup returns CDR1 MNHEY and CDR2 SVGAGI. The V segment lost 6 bases and the J segment 7 bases; nucleotides outside the gene matches: 7. The CDR3 region is CASRLTGVNGELFF. The CDR3 DNA is TGTGCCAGCAGGTTGACAGGGGTGAACGGGGAGCTGTTTTTT.

This rearrangement joins TRBV6-2 or TRBV6-3 to TRBJ1-3, with D possibly matching TRBD1 (5 bases). The CDR3 contains 15 residues. CDR1 and CDR2 (germline): MNHEY, SVGEGT. Trimming shortened V by 0 bases and J by 12 bases, and 18 bases separated the two germline ends. The CDR3 loop reads CASSYSGAPTRVIYF. Here the CDR3 DNA reads TGTGCCAGCAGTTACTCTGGGGCGCCCACGAGAGTCATATATTTT.

This clone was observed a handful of times. V usage is TRBV5-4 and J usage is TRBJ2-7, with D uncertain. V lost 3 bases and J 3 bases, leaving 4 bases between the germline ends. CDR3 size: 11 residues. Germline values: CDR1 SGHNT, CDR2 YYREEE (reference sequence). The CDR3 DNA reads TGTGCCAGCAGCTCAGACTACGAGCAGTACTTC. Translated: CASSSDYEQYF.

The chain carries TRBV19 and TRBJ1-2, with 11 bases matching TRBD1. This CDR3 has 17 amino acids. J lost 3 bases, V lost 8 bases, and 14 bases had no gene match. Germline V CDR1 and CDR2: LNHDA, SQIVND (reference sequence). CDR3 sequence: CASSKNSGQGAHYGYTF. In DNA, the CDR3 is TGTGCCAGTTCTAAGAATTCCGGACAGGGGGCTCACTATGGCTACACCTTC.

The chain recombines TRBV5-6 with TRBJ1-1; D may be TRBD1 (6 bases). The CDR3 has 15 amino acids. Germline CDR1 reads SGHDT; CDR2 reads YYEEEE. Trimming removed 2 bases at V and 0 bases at J, with 11 bases between. CDR3 in DNA: TGTGCCAGCAGCTTACAACAGGGAATGAACACTGAAGCTTTCTTT. Its translation: CASSLQQGMNTEAFF.

The V call is TRBV18, the J call TRBJ1-1; D is uncertain. Germline-derived CDR1 and CDR2 are KGHSH and LQKENI. The V gene lost 0 bases and the J gene lost 3 bases, with 14 bases spanning the gap. The CDR3 consists of 16 residues. CDR3 protein: CASSPPAGFKDTEAFF. The CDR3 nucleotides read TGTGCCAGCTCACCACCGGCGGGGTTCAAGGACACTGAAGCTTTCTTT.

This clone turned up a few times. The rearrangement joins TRBV6-5 to TRBJ2-7, with 8 bases identical to TRBD2. CDR3 length: 14 amino acids. Germline-derived CDR1 and CDR2 are MNHEY and SVGAGI. Germline trimming cut 2 bases from V and 0 bases from J; bases unmatched to any gene: 0. CDR3 coding DNA: TGTGCCAGCAGTTACGGGACTAGCTCCTACGAGCAGTACTTC. Protein: CASSYGTSSYEQYF.

The CDR3 here is CATSEPSGGSTDTQYF. The CDR3 DNA sequence: TGTGCCACCAGTGAGCCTAGCGGGGGTAGCACAGATACGCAGTATTTT. The rearrangement joins TRBV24-1 to TRBJ2-3; 10 positions agree with TRBD2. The CDR3 runs to 16 residues. The germline CDR1 and CDR2 sequences are KGHDR and SFDVKD. V was clipped by 4 bases and J by 0 bases; unmatched bases: 3.

The J gene is TRBJ1-1, the V gene TRBV5-1; TRBD1 agrees at 9 bases. Germline lookup yields CDR1 SGHRS and CDR2 YFSETQ. The V gene end was trimmed by 3 bases and the J gene end by 4 bases; junction bases not matched to a gene: 7. The CDR3 is 15 amino acids. DNA for the CDR3: TGCGCCAGCAGCTGGGGACAGGGAGGAGGCACTGAAGCTTTCTTT. Encoded protein: CASSWGQGGGTEAFF.

V and J are TRBV6-1 and TRBJ1-5; possible D gene TRBD1, 5 bases. The V end lost 2 bases, the J end lost 4 bases, and 9 bases lay between the germline ends. Germline CDR1 MNHNS, CDR2 SASEGT. The CDR3 is 14 amino acids. The CDR3 DNA sequence: TGTGCCAGCAGTGAATTTCGGGGGAATCAGCCCCAGCATTTT. Amino acids: CASSEFRGNQPQHF.

The chain is built from TRBV4-2 and TRBJ2-3; 8 bases agree with TRBD2. Trimming took 0 bases from V and 1 from J; bases not matched to a gene: 12. CDR1 LGHNA and CDR2 YNFKEQ come from the germline V gene. The CDR3 is 19 amino acids. The CDR3 region has the DNA TGTGCCAGCAGCCAAGATGGGGGAACAGCGGGAGTGGGCACAGATACGCAGTATTTT. As protein: CASSQDGGTAGVGTDTQYF.